What follows are 32 T cell receptor beta chains derived from one specimen sequenced in a study of cytomegalovirus exposure and HLA in healthy donors. Vbeta (60) and Jbeta (13) primers were used in the PCR. Data came from immunoSEQ multiplex PCR; TCRdb stores just in-frame clones and leaves some out. The sample includes 150,000 to 200,000 clones, more than 65% of them seen just once. The sequencing sample was made of PBMCs. These receptors were obtained from a woman aged 25 to 39 in good health and CMV-seropositive.

V usage is TRBV5-1 and J usage is TRBJ2-7; TRBD1 matches 10 bases. The V gene end was trimmed by 3 bases and the J gene end by 7 bases; junction bases not matched to a gene: 13. This CDR3 contains 16 residues. Germline CDR1 SGHRS, CDR2 YFSETQ. CDR3 nucleotide sequence: TGCGCCAGCAGCTCGGGGGGGACAGGGGATCGACGTGAGCAGTACTTC. Translated, it gives CASSSGGTGDRREQYF.

This chain links TRBV7-8 with TRBJ2-2, with D maybe TRBD2 (5 bases). The V end was cut by 2 bases, the J end by 8 bases, with 21 bases between. Germline CDR1 SGHVS, CDR2 FQNEAQ. The CDR3 is 17 amino acids. CDR3 coding DNA: TGTGCCAGCAGCTTAACGAAAGGACCTGGCTCGGGAGGGGAGCTGTTTTTT. It encodes CASSLTKGPGSGGELFF.

The chain joins TRBV19 to TRBJ2-2; 9 nucleotides align to TRBD2. Per germline, CDR1 LNHDA and CDR2 SQIVND (reference sequence). The CDR3 covers 19 residues. V was pared by 1 base and J by 3 bases, with 12 bases of the junction left unmatched. The CDR3 loop is CASSIGPVLAGYHTGELFF. CDR3 bases: TGTGCCAGTAGTATAGGCCCCGTTCTAGCGGGGTACCACACCGGGGAGCTGTTTTTT.

The chain recombines TRBV4-1 with TRBJ1-5; a weak D match, TRBD1 (6 bases). Trimming removed 4 bases at V and 3 bases at J, with 10 bases between. Germline CDR1 MGHRA, CDR2 YSYEKL. This CDR3 has 14 residues. The CDR3 is CASSLTGPNQPQHF. The DNA for the CDR3 is TGCGCCAGCAGCCTTACAGGGCCCAATCAGCCCCAGCATTTT.

Of note for this clone: This same CDR3 is encoded by further DNA sequences in the sample. The chain combines TRBV28 with TRBJ2-7; 9 bases match TRBD1. CDR1 and CDR2 from the germline V gene are MDHEN and SYDVKM. CDR3 length equals 14 residues. J gave up 3 bases and V 5 bases, and 5 bases lay outside the gene matches. The CDR3 sequence: CASSPGQGFYEQYF. The CDR3 coding sequence is TGTGCCAGCAGTCCGGGACAGGGATTCTACGAGCAGTACTTC.

This chain joins TRBV7-6 and TRBJ2-1; D might be TRBD1 (5 bases). V was shortened by 5 bases and J by 9 bases, with 11 bases between the two germline ends. This CDR3 spans 12 amino acids. CDR1 SGHVS and CDR2 FNYEAQ come from the germline V gene. The CDR3 loop is CASSHRWGEQFF. DNA of the CDR3: TGTGCCAGCAGCCACAGGTGGGGTGAGCAGTTCTTC.

In this sample, this clone turned up a few times. The chain links TRBV28 to TRBJ1-2; maybe TRBD1 (6 bases). V lost 3 bases and J lost 10, with 24 bases in between. The CDR3 spans 16 residues. Germline V gives CDR1 MDHEN, CDR2 SYDVKM. DNA of the CDR3: TGTGCCAGCAGTTTGGCGACAGGCGTCCGGGCGCTAGTCTACACCTTC. Residues: CASSLATGVRALVYTF.

The genes are TRBV28 and TRBJ1-4; no firm D call. Trimming cost V 5 bases and J 4 bases, with 11 bases left between them. Germline CDR1 reads MDHEN; CDR2 reads SYDVKM. This CDR3 contains 14 residues. The CDR3: CASSDPGDNEKLFF. DNA of the CDR3: TGTGCCAGCAGTGATCCGGGTGATAATGAAAAACTGTTTTTT.

This sequence joins TRBV6-6 and TRBJ1-5; possibly TRBD1 for D (5 bases). The CDR3 spans 12 residues. Germline CDR1 MNHNY, CDR2 SVGAGI (reference sequence). V was clipped by 11 bases and J by 3 bases, with 11 bases between them. The DNA of the CDR3 is TGTGCCGCGGGGGGTTACAATCAGCCCCAGCATTTT. Its translation is CAAGGYNQPQHF.

This clone was seen only a few times. Mismatch with germline at one junction end may stem from a read error. In nucleotides, the CDR3 is TGCGCCAGCAGCCAAGATGGGGTCCCGGGACAGGGCCTGATTTATGTCTACACCTTC. This gives the protein CASSQDGVPGQGLIYVYTF. The chain joins TRBV4-3 to TRBJ1-2, with TRBD1 matching 9 bases. Germline values: CDR1 LGHNA, CDR2 YSLEER. The CDR3 is made up of 19 amino acids.

This clone was seen just once. The chain joins TRBV19 to TRBJ1-6; TRBD1 might be the D (6 bases). The CDR3 extends over 13 amino acids. The ends were cut back, 7 bases at V and 11 bases at J, with 15 bases in the middle. The germline V gene has CDR1 LNHDA and CDR2 SQIVND (reference sequence). Here the CDR3 DNA reads TGTGCCAGTACCCCAAACAGGGCCGCACCCCTCCACTTT. Protein: CASTPNRAAPLHF.

The J gene is TRBJ1-5, the V gene TRBV28; 7 positions match TRBD1. With 4 bases clipped from V and 6 bases from J, the junction kept 3 bases outside the gene matches. Germline V gene sequence: CDR1 MDHEN, CDR2 SYDVKM. This CDR3 has 13 amino acids. The CDR3 region is CASSSGGVQPQHF. CDR3 DNA sequence: TGTGCCAGCAGTTCAGGGGGTGTTCAGCCCCAGCATTTT.

Only a few counts were recorded for this clone. The gene calls are TRBV9 and TRBJ2-2; 11 nucleotides align to TRBD2. V lost 0 bases to trimming and J lost 2 bases; unmatched junction nucleotides: 6. The germline gives CDR1 SGDLS, CDR2 YYNGEE. CDR3 length: 18 amino acids. The CDR3 protein is CASSVVVSGGANTGELFF. DNA for the CDR3: TGTGCCAGCAGCGTAGTAGTTAGCGGGGGGGCAAACACCGGGGAGCTGTTTTTT.

The chain carries TRBV10-3 and TRBJ1-6, with 7 nucleotides matching TRBD1. The CDR3 is 17 amino acids. The V and J ends lost 0 bases and 6 bases, in that order; junction bases with no gene match: 8. Germline V gene sequence: CDR1 ENHRY, CDR2 SYGVKD. Here the CDR3 DNA reads TGTGCCATCAGTGAGTCGGCAGGGGGGACACGTAATTCACCCCTCCACTTT. This gives the protein CAISESAGGTRNSPLHF.

V is TRBV10-1 and J is TRBJ2-1; D might be TRBD1 (6 bases). The CDR3 runs to 16 residues. V lost 3 bases and J 7 bases, leaving 19 bases between the germline ends. Germline-derived CDR1 and CDR2 are WNHNN and SYGVQD (reference sequence). As DNA, the CDR3 is TGCGCCAGCAGTGACCCGGGACAAGCAGGATTAAATGAGCAGTTCTTC. This encodes CASSDPGQAGLNEQFF.

This clone was seen a handful of times. The CDR3, as DNA: TGCGCCAGCAGTTTCCCCGGGGAGACCCAGTACTTC. As protein: CASSFPGETQYF. This chain links TRBV5-1 with TRBJ2-5; D unclear. Germline V gives CDR1 SGHRS, CDR2 YFSETQ. Trimming left V 5 bases short and J 5 bases short, with 10 bases between. This CDR3 is 12 amino acids long. The full variable domain, with the rest looked up from reference TRBV5-1 and TRBJ2-5, is KAGVTQTPRYLIKTRGQQVTLSCSPISGHRSVSWYQQTPGQGLQFLFEYFSETQRNKGNFPGRFSGRQFSNSRSEMNVSTLELGDSALYLCASSFPGETQYFGPGTRLLVL.

This sequence joins TRBV7-3 and TRBJ2-1, with 14 bases that match TRBD2. The length of the CDR3 is 17 residues. The V gene's germline CDR1 is SGHTA and CDR2 FQGTGA. V dropped 3 bases and J dropped 10; count of bases not matched to a gene: 11. CDR3: CASSFNPTSGGAAEQFF. The CDR3 region has the DNA TGTGCCAGCAGCTTCAACCCGACTAGCGGGGGGGCAGCCGAGCAGTTCTTC.

The chain joins TRBV5-1 to TRBJ2-1; D perhaps matches TRBD1 (6 bases). In germline, CDR1 is SGHRS, CDR2 YFSETQ. This CDR3 comprises 15 residues. Trimming removed 2 bases from V and 8 bases from J, with 17 bases in between. The CDR3: CASSFGQSGGDEQFF. The CDR3 region has the DNA TGCGCCAGCAGCTTTGGACAGAGCGGAGGCGATGAGCAGTTCTTC.

The chain employs TRBV5-6 and TRBJ1-2; 8 bases map to TRBD1. Trimming cost V 0 bases and J 1 base; bases outside gene matches: 2. Germline CDR1 reads SGHDT; CDR2 reads YYEEEE. The CDR3 is 15 amino acids. CDR3 in amino acids: CASSLVTGGNYGYTF. The CDR3 DNA reads TGTGCCAGCAGCTTGGTTACAGGGGGTAACTATGGCTACACCTTC.

This chain joins TRBV7-9 and TRBJ2-7, with TRBD1 matching 9 bases. Germline-derived CDR1 and CDR2 are SEHNR and FQNEAQ (reference sequence). J gave up 3 bases and V 1 base, and 4 bases lay outside the gene matches. The CDR3 spans 15 residues. CDR3 residues: CASSLGTGVFYEQYF. CDR3 nucleotide sequence: TGTGCCAGCAGCTTAGGGACAGGGGTGTTCTACGAGCAGTACTTC.

The chain links TRBV20-1 to TRBJ2-3; D might be TRBD2 (6 bases). V lost 3 bases to trimming and J lost 14 bases, with 15 bases between them. The germline gives CDR1 DFQATT, CDR2 SNEGSKA (reference sequence). This CDR3 comprises 11 residues. CDR3 sequence (DNA): TGCAGTGCTAGTCATGGGGAGGATCCGTATTTT. As protein: CSASHGEDPYF.

V and J are TRBV5-1 and TRBJ1-1; 10 bases agree with TRBD1. This CDR3 has 13 amino acids. V lost 4 bases to trimming and J lost 7 bases; unmatched junction nucleotides: 4. Germline lookup yields CDR1 SGHRS and CDR2 YFSETQ. Here the CDR3 reads CASSKTGGLEAFF. The CDR3 DNA follows: TGCGCCAGCAGCAAGACAGGGGGCCTTGAAGCTTTCTTT.

This clone has just one count. A junction end diverges from the germline sequence, so it may reflect a read error. The V and J genes are TRBV6-1 and TRBJ2-4; TRBD1 matches at 7 bases. The CDR3 loop spans 15 amino acids. Looked up from germline, CDR1 is MNHNS and CDR2 is SASEGT. DNA of the CDR3: TGTGCCAGCAGGGTGGGACAGTTAAAGCAAAACATTCAGTGCTTC. This sequence encodes CASRVGQLKQNIQCF.

In this sample, this clone turned up a few times. This sequence joins TRBV19 and TRBJ1-5, with D tentatively TRBD1 (6 bases). Trimming cost V 5 bases and J 3 bases, with 8 bases left between them. The CDR3 is 13 residues long. CDR1 and CDR2 (germline): LNHDA, SQIVND (reference sequence). The CDR3 DNA reads as TGTGCCAGTAGTCGACAGGTCAATCAGCCCCAGCATTTT. It encodes CASSRQVNQPQHF.

The chain recombines TRBV6-1 with TRBJ1-2; 7 nucleotides agree with TRBD1. J was trimmed by 8 bases and V by 1 base; bases with no gene match: 10. This CDR3 region has 15 residues. The germline CDR1 and CDR2 sequences are MNHNS and SASEGT. This CDR3 is CASSEVSGQALGYTF. The CDR3 nucleotides read TGTGCCAGCAGTGAAGTATCCGGACAGGCCCTAGGCTACACCTTC.

In DNA, the CDR3 is TGCGCCAGCAGCCAAATGGCCCGTGAGGGACTATACGAGCAGTACTTC. It is translated as CASSQMAREGLYEQYF. J is TRBJ2-5 and V is TRBV5-1, with TRBD2 matching over 7 bases. Near its end, the DNA agrees better with TRBJ2-7, so the J call may be wrong. The germline CDR1 and CDR2 sequences are SGHRS and YFSETQ. This CDR3 has 16 amino acids.

The gene calls are TRBV5-1 and TRBJ2-1; TRBD1 matches 8 bases. CDR1 is SGHRS, CDR2 YFSETQ, per germline. The CDR3 spans 13 residues. V shed 4 bases and J 9 bases; nucleotides not matched to a gene: 6. The CDR3 DNA reads as TGCGCCAGCAGCCCCCGGACAGGGAGTGAGCAGTTCTTC. Translated, it gives CASSPRTGSEQFF.

A word on this clone: The junction shows a germline mismatch at one end, possibly a read error. Additional DNA sequences in this sample encode the identical CDR3. The chain recombines TRBV4-2 with TRBJ1-2; 8 nucleotides align to TRBD1. CDR3 length: 15 amino acids. Germline V lookup: CDR1 LGHNA, CDR2 YNFKEQ. CDR3 sequence (DNA): TGTGCCAGTAGCCAAGTCTCGACAGGGGTCTATGGCTACACCTTC. Protein product: CASSQVSTGVYGYTF.

This rearrangement joins TRBV7-6 to TRBJ2-7, with TRBD1 matching over 9 bases. This CDR3 has 14 amino acids. The germline gives CDR1 SGHVS, CDR2 FNYEAQ. V lost 4 bases to trimming and J lost 4 bases; unmatched junction nucleotides: 5. The CDR3 loop reads CASSSMGQGYEQYF. The CDR3, as DNA: TGTGCCAGCAGCTCGATGGGACAGGGTTACGAGCAGTACTTC.

This chain connects TRBV7-9 to TRBJ2-5; 10 bases are a match to TRBD2. The J call is doubtful: the DNA matches TRBJ2-7 better. Germline CDR1 SEHNR, CDR2 FQNEAQ (reference sequence). The CDR3 has 18 residues. CDR3 DNA: TGTGCCAGCAGCTTAGTTATCGGGACTAGCGTCGGGGGGTACGAGCAGTACTTC. It translates to CASSLVIGTSVGGYEQYF.

Of note for this clone: Distinct nucleotide sequences in the sample also encode this CDR3. The chain couples TRBV6-5 to TRBJ2-7, with 9 bases lining up with TRBD1. This CDR3 is 14 amino acids long. The J segment lost 4 bases and the V segment lost 0 bases, leaving 1 base of the junction unmatched. Germline V lookup: CDR1 MNHEY, CDR2 SVGAGI. The CDR3 DNA follows: TGTGCCAGCAGTTACTCGGGACAGGGATACGAGCAGTACTTC. Its protein product is CASSYSGQGYEQYF.

The chain combines TRBV5-5 with TRBJ1-5, with TRBD1 identical over 7 bases. Germline CDR1 reads SGHKS; CDR2 reads YYEKEE (reference sequence). Losses at the gene ends were 4 bases for V and 2 bases for J; bases not matched to a gene: 6. The CDR3 is 15 residues long. CDR3 nucleotides: TGTGCCAGCAGCCGGGGGACAGTTCGCAATCAGCCCCAGCATTTT. It translates to CASSRGTVRNQPQHF.